This T cell receptor (beta chain) was recorded in a study of OX40 agonist ivuxolimab in advanced cancers. Looking at the study overall: It was ivuxolimab, an agonistic anti-OX40 (CD134) antibody, that patients were treated with. Partial responses were recorded for three patients, including one with hepatocellular carcinoma and two with cutaneous melanoma. General study findings and limits: The study found that CD8+ T cells averaged more expanded clones than CD4+.

As concerns this clone: Its antigen is not identified.

Produced via immunoSEQ multiplex PCR; TCRdb's table is partial and in-frame only. The sample lists 45,000 or so clones; under 95% were seen once. Per germline, CDR1 SGHRS and CDR2 YFSETQ. J gave up 1 base and V 0 bases, and 3 bases lay outside the gene matches. The CDR3 is 17 amino acids. The sample in question was CD4+ or CD8+ T cells sorted from blood, obtained in a trial of the OX40 agonist ivuxolimab. The TCR originated in an adult with an advanced solid tumor such as melanoma, head and neck, liver or kidney cancer. The chain recombines TRBV5-1 with TRBJ2-5; TRBD2 matches at 13 bases. The CDR3 sequence: CASSLGTSGRLQETQYF. The CDR3 DNA sequence: TGCGCCAGCAGCTTGGGGACTAGCGGGAGACTCCAAGAGACCCAGTACTTC. Using reference TRBV5-1 and TRBJ2-5 for the parts outside the CDR3, the full variable domain is KAGVTQTPRYLIKTRGQQVTLSCSPISGHRSVSWYQQTPGQGLQFLFEYFSETQRNKGNFPGRFSGRQFSNSRSEMNVSTLELGDSALYLCASSLGTSGRLQETQYFGPGTRLLVL.